This T cell receptor beta chain emerged from a study of blood T cell repertoires in COVID-19. The overall study: Sites in the United States, Italy and Spain provided acute and convalescent COVID-19 samples.

The CDR3 extends over 12 amino acids. V was cut by 5 bases and J by 2 bases, with 7 bases left in between. From germline, CDR1 is SNHLY and CDR2 FYNNEI. Method: immunoSEQ multiplex PCR; TCRdb's copy keeps in-frame clones and lacks some. Of about 390,000 clones detected, just under 90% appear once; the ten largest clones hold approximately 9.3%. Participants' reported clinical history set cohort assignment. Two negative PCRs, clearance, or symptom resolution characterized the recovered Cohort 3 donors. This clone came up once. This same CDR3 is encoded by further DNA sequences in the sample. The source of this sequence is a woman aged 45 to 65 who had recovered from COVID-19. Sequences were obtained from PBMCs or T cells enriched from blood (not recorded which). This sequence joins TRBV2 and TRBJ2-7, with a weak D call TRBD1 (6 bases). DNA of the CDR3: TGTGCCAGCAGTTACAGGGCCTACGAGCAGTACTTC. It yields the protein CASSYRAYEQYF.